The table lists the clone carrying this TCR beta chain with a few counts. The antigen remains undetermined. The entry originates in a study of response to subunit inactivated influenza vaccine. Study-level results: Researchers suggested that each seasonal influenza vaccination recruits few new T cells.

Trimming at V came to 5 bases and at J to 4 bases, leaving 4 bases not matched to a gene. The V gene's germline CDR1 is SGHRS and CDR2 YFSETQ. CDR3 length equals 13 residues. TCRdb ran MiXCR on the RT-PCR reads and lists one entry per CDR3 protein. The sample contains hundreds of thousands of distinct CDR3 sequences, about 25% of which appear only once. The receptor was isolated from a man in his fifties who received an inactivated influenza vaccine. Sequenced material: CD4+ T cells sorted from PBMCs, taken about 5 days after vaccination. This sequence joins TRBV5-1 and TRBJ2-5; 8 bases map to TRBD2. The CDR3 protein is CASSPTSAETQYF. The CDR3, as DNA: TGCGCCAGCAGTCCGACTAGCGCAGAGACCCAGTACTTC.